This T cell receptor beta chain emerged from a study of blood T cell repertoires in COVID-19. Participants reported their clinical history, and cohort assignment relied on those reports. The method was immunoSEQ multiplex PCR; TCRdb's version includes in-frame clones alone and lacks a portion of them. Of about 320,000 clones listed, around 84% are singletons. CDR1 and CDR2 (germline): SGHRS, YFSETQ. The CDR3 extends over 16 amino acids. The trim removed 7 bases at V and 2 bases at J, leaving 9 bases unmatched. The chain uses TRBV5-1 and TRBJ1-4, with 9 bases aligning to TRBD1. The sample was PBMCs or T cells enriched from blood (not recorded which). The source of this sequence is a woman aged 25 to 39 who had been exposed to COVID-19. CDR3 sequence reads: CASGRTGVGTNEKLFF. The CDR3 region has the DNA TGCGCCAGCGGGAGGACAGGGGTCGGCACTAATGAAAAACTGTTTTTT.